These 26 T cell receptor beta chains originate from one sample sequenced in a study of response to subunit inactivated influenza vaccine. MiXCR, run by TCRdb on the RT-PCR reads, gives a single entry per CDR3 protein. The table has more than 550,000 distinct CDR3 sequences, around 11% seen once. This sample also belongs to another study, concerning T cells expressing NK-cell markers. That source notes: Template switching by 5'RACE with UMIs generated the TCR beta cDNA.

Sequencing used PBMCs from blood, obtained on the day of vaccination. These TCRs come from a man aged 50-60 years who received an inactivated influenza vaccine.

The sample holds many counts of this clonotype. V and J are TRBV5-6 and TRBJ1-2; D unclear. Trimming removed 2 bases at V and 8 bases at J, with 13 bases between. The germline CDR1 and CDR2 sequences are SGHDT and YYEEEE. CDR3 length: 13 amino acids. CDR3 amino acids: CASSLSPKGGYTF. The CDR3 nucleotides are TGTGCCAGCAGCTTAAGTCCCAAAGGGGGCTACACCTTC.

The chain employs TRBV5-1 and TRBJ2-1; 9 bases line up with TRBD2. The V and J ends lost 0 bases and 8 bases, in that order; junction bases with no gene match: 9. This CDR3 contains 16 residues. CDR1 is SGHRS, CDR2 YFSETQ, per germline. Written as DNA, the CDR3 is TGCGCCAGCAGCTTGGATGGGGCTAGCGGGATCGATGAGCAGTTCTTC. It yields the protein CASSLDGASGIDEQFF.

This rearrangement joins TRBV20-1 to TRBJ1-1; 9 bases are shared with TRBD1. V trimming: 2 bases; J trimming: 10 bases; junction bases outside the gene matches: 17. Germline V gene data show CDR1 as DFQATT and CDR2 as SNEGSKA (reference sequence). This CDR3 has 16 amino acids. In DNA form, the CDR3 reads TGCAGTGCTAGATCTACCGGGACAGGGAGGGATGGGGGAGCTTTCTTT. Amino acid sequence: CSARSTGTGRDGGAFF.

This clonotype has just a few counts. This chain uses TRBV12-3 or TRBV12-4 with TRBJ1-1, with a weak D call TRBD1 (5 bases). This CDR3 spans 16 amino acids. V dropped 3 bases and J dropped 1 base, with 15 bases sitting between them. As DNA, the CDR3 is TGTGCCAGCAGTTTTAACATCAGGGCGGGGAACACTGAAGCTTTCTTT. It codes for CASSFNIRAGNTEAFF.

This clonotype appeared many times. J is TRBJ1-3 and V is TRBV7-9; D is unclear. Trimming took 4 bases from V and 2 from J, leaving 9 bases between them. The CDR3 loop spans 14 amino acids. From germline, CDR1 is SEHNR and CDR2 FQNEAQ (reference sequence). This CDR3 is CASSWVAAGNTIYF. The CDR3 DNA follows: TGTGCCAGCAGCTGGGTAGCTGCTGGAAACACCATATATTTT.

This clonotype was seen a handful of times. V usage is TRBV5-1 and J usage is TRBJ2-1; 9 nucleotides agree with TRBD2. V lost 2 bases, J lost 4 bases, and 4 bases stayed unmatched. Germline-derived CDR1 and CDR2 are SGHRS and YFSETQ. The CDR3 is 15 amino acids. Here the CDR3 DNA reads TGCGCCAGCAGCTTTTTGACTAGCGGATACAATGAGCAGTTCTTC. This sequence encodes CASSFLTSGYNEQFF.

This clonotype was picked up a small number of times. The germline gene is not matched at one end of the junction; a read error may be the cause. The chain is built from TRBV12-3 or TRBV12-4 and TRBJ2-2; 11 bases fit TRBD1. The CDR3 has 17 amino acids. DNA for the CDR3: TGTGCCAGCAGTACAGTGGACAGGGGGCCGAAAACCGGGGAGCTGTTTTTT. Translated: CASSTVDRGPKTGELFF.

This clonotype was detected only a few times. The V call is TRBV4-2, the J call TRBJ2-1; 7 nucleotides align to TRBD2. The CDR3 sequence is 15 residues long. V was pared by 1 base and J by 5 bases, with 5 bases of the junction left unmatched. CDR1 is LGHNA, CDR2 YNFKEQ, per germline. As DNA, the CDR3 is TGTGCCAGCAGCCAAGTAGCGGGTAAAAACAATGAGCAGTTCTTC. Amino acid sequence: CASSQVAGKNNEQFF.

This clonotype was found a few times. The rearrangement joins TRBV3-1 to TRBJ2-3; a possible D gene is TRBD2 (5 bases). The ends were cut back, 1 base at V and 7 bases at J, with 15 bases in the middle. Germline values: CDR1 LGHDT, CDR2 YNNKEL (reference sequence). There are 15 residues in the CDR3. CDR3 in amino acids: CASSQGVSSSHTQYF. DNA of the CDR3: TGTGCCAGCAGCCAAGGTGTCTCTAGCTCGCATACGCAGTATTTT.

The table lists this clonotype with many counts. The V call is TRBV15, the J call TRBJ1-1; tentative D call: TRBD1 (6 bases). There are 15 residues in the CDR3. The V end lost 3 bases, the J end lost 6 bases, and 17 bases lay between the germline ends. The germline gives CDR1 LNHNV, CDR2 YYDKDF (reference sequence). The CDR3 is CATSSRGVRIAEAFF. The CDR3 DNA sequence: TGTGCCACCAGCAGCAGGGGTGTCAGGATCGCTGAAGCTTTCTTT.

In its sample, this clonotype was seen a few times. The chain joins TRBV5-1 to TRBJ2-2; TRBD1 or TRBD2 may be the D gene (6 bases each). With 1 base removed from V and 1 base from J, the gap between germline ends came to 17 bases. This CDR3 is built from 18 residues. Looked up from germline, CDR1 is SGHRS and CDR2 is YFSETQ. The CDR3 DNA sequence: TGCGCCAGCAGCTTGTGGCGGAATGGAGGGGGGAACACCGGGGAGCTGTTTTTT. It translates to CASSLWRNGGGNTGELFF.

V is TRBV27 and J is TRBJ2-7; weak D call: TRBD2 (6 bases). Germline values: CDR1 MNHEY, CDR2 SMNVEV (reference sequence). The CDR3 has 17 residues. V lost 6 bases and J lost 6, with 27 bases in between. CDR3 DNA: TGTGCCAGCAGCTTGAGGGCCGGGACTCAAAAAGAGGGCGAGCAGTACTTC. Its translation is CASSLRAGTQKEGEQYF.

Comment on this clonotype: Relative to the germline gene, one junction end is altered; a read error may explain this. The J gene is TRBJ1-1, the V gene TRBV12-3 or TRBV12-4; 7 bases are a match to TRBD1. The CDR3 spans 14 residues. The CDR3 region is CVSSMGQLNTEAFF. The CDR3 DNA sequence: TGTGTCAGCAGCATGGGACAGCTGAACACTGAAGCTTTCTTT.

This chain joins TRBV6-2 or TRBV6-3 and TRBJ2-1; a weak D match, TRBD2 (6 bases). The V and J ends lost 2 bases and 4 bases respectively, with 12 bases between them. Per the germline V gene, CDR1 is MNHEY and CDR2 is SVGEGT. This CDR3 has 15 amino acids. CDR3 in amino acids: CASSYETSFYNEQFF. CDR3 in DNA: TGTGCCAGCAGTTACGAGACTAGTTTTTACAATGAGCAGTTCTTC.

This clonotype was seen ten or more times. V is TRBV27 and J is TRBJ1-5; D not resolved. The CDR3 runs 15 residues. V was clipped by 5 bases and J by 0 bases, with 11 bases between them. Germline-derived CDR1 and CDR2 are MNHEY and SMNVEV (reference sequence). Here the CDR3 DNA reads TGTGCCAGCAGTATGGGCCTCTATAGCAATCAGCCCCAGCATTTT. It yields the protein CASSMGLYSNQPQHF.

This sequence joins TRBV20-1 and TRBJ2-5; the match to TRBD2 covers 11 bases. The V gene's germline CDR1 is DFQATT and CDR2 SNEGSKA (reference sequence). V lost 0 bases and J lost 5; bases outside the gene matches: 5. The CDR3 is 15 residues long. This CDR3 reads CSARDPSGGRETQYF. CDR3 coding DNA: TGCAGTGCTAGAGATCCTAGCGGGGGGCGGGAGACCCAGTACTTC.

This rearrangement joins TRBV20-1 to TRBJ2-7; 10 bases agree with TRBD2. Germline V gene sequence: CDR1 DFQATT, CDR2 SNEGSKA (reference sequence). CDR3 length equals 15 residues. The trim removed 5 bases at V and 3 bases at J, leaving 10 bases unmatched. The CDR3 bases are TGCAGTGCTTTGCCCACTAGCGGGGCCAACTACGAGCAGTACTTC. This encodes CSALPTSGANYEQYF.

The V and J genes are TRBV7-9 and TRBJ1-5; D is perhaps TRBD1 (5 bases). This CDR3 contains 14 residues. The germline V gene encodes CDR1 SEHNR and CDR2 FQNEAQ (reference sequence). The V end was cut by 4 bases, the J end by 4 bases, with 11 bases between. The CDR3 DNA sequence: TGTGCCAGCAGCTCAGGACACCTTAATCAGCCCCAGCATTTT. Its translation: CASSSGHLNQPQHF.

In this sample, this clonotype turned up many times. The gene calls are TRBV9 and TRBJ1-5; no firm D call. Germline V CDR1 and CDR2: SGDLS, YYNGEE. The CDR3 length is 13 residues. Trimming cost V 7 bases and J 1 base, with 9 bases left between them. This chain's CDR3 is CASSVGSNQPQHF. The CDR3, as DNA: TGTGCCAGCTCCGTAGGGAGCAATCAGCCCCAGCATTTT.

The chain employs TRBV24-1 and TRBJ2-5; D unresolved. V lost 10 bases to trimming and J lost 1 base, with 18 bases between them. The CDR3 loop spans 15 amino acids. Germline V gene data show CDR1 as KGHDR and CDR2 as SFDVKD. The CDR3 bases are TGTGCCACAACTGCCACTGTGATCGGCCAAGAGACCCAGTACTTC. Its protein is CATTATVIGQETQYF.

In this sample, this clonotype turned up a few times. The chain uses TRBV11-2 and TRBJ1-5, with 10 bases that match TRBD1. The trim removed 4 bases at V and 0 bases at J, leaving 9 bases unmatched. The CDR3 extends over 18 amino acids. Germline CDR1 reads SGHAT; CDR2 reads FQNNGV. CDR3 sequence reads: CASSSSGTGVYSNQPQHF. Here the CDR3 DNA reads TGTGCCAGCAGCTCTTCCGGGACAGGGGTTTATAGCAATCAGCCCCAGCATTTT.

The CDR3 is CAGGLASTGELFF. DNA of the CDR3: TGTGCCGGGGGACTAGCTTCCACCGGGGAGCTGTTTTTT. The genes are TRBV28 and TRBJ2-2; the match to TRBD2 covers 9 bases. Trimming cost V 11 bases and J 4 bases; bases outside gene matches: 5. CDR3 length: 13 residues. Germline CDR1 and CDR2: MDHEN and SYDVKM.

V is TRBV15 and J is TRBJ1-1; no clear D gene. V lost 0 bases and J lost 12, with 14 bases in between. Germline CDR1 reads LNHNV; CDR2 reads YYDKDF (reference sequence). The CDR3 runs 13 residues. CDR3: CATSRDEGRQTFF. DNA of the CDR3: TGTGCCACCAGCAGAGATGAGGGAAGACAAACTTTCTTT.

This rearrangement joins TRBV20-1 to TRBJ2-1; 8 nucleotides match TRBD2. Germline values: CDR1 DFQATT, CDR2 SNEGSKA (reference sequence). This CDR3 is 13 amino acids long. CDR3 DNA: TGCAGGGTCAGCGGGAGTACCTACAATGAGCAGTTCTTC. This sequence encodes CRVSGSTYNEQFF.

The chain carries TRBV4-1 and TRBJ1-1; D is possibly TRBD1 (6 bases). V shed 0 bases and J shed 10 bases, with 9 bases lying between them. The CDR3 totals 12 residues. Germline assignment: CDR1 MGHRA and CDR2 YSYEKL. The CDR3 DNA follows: TGCGCCAGCAGCCAAGAAAGGGGGGTAGCTTTCTTT. As protein: CASSQERGVAFF.

The chain couples TRBV29-1 to TRBJ2-2, with D perhaps matching TRBD2 (5 bases). The CDR3 runs 12 residues. Germline assignment: CDR1 SQVTM and CDR2 ANQGSEA. Deletions cut 7 bases from V and 6 bases from J, with 12 bases between. The CDR3 loop reads CSARIASGELFF. DNA of the CDR3: TGCAGCGCCCGGATAGCGTCCGGGGAGCTGTTTTTT.